A selection of T cell receptor beta chains follows, all from one sample in a study of T cell responses to AZD1222 COVID-19 vaccine. The data were produced by immunoSEQ multiplex PCR, yet TCRdb's version contains in-frame clones alone and is incomplete. The profile shows approximately 60,000 clones, over 80% of them singletons. Sequenced material: peripheral blood, taken on day 0 of AZD1222 vaccination. The source of these receptors is an adult in good health. Both conserved end residues are part of each CDR3. D genes are given only for firm matches. A clone size is listed for some rows: how often the clone was seen (once, few, many), or a class if it is expanded.

>.|15|TRBD2|TRBJ2-3|TRBV6-4
CASSGGTSDTDTQYF
TGTGCCAGCTCCGGGGGGACTAGCGACACAGATACGCAGTATTTT
>once|17|TRBD1|TRBJ1-1|TRBV7-9
CASSLGDPGQMNTEAFF
TGTGCCAGCAGCTTAGGGGACCCGGGACAGATGAACACTGAAGCTTTCTTT
>once|14|.|TRBJ1-2|TRBV6-1
CASSEWGPGYGYTF
TGTGCCAGCAGTGAATGGGGGCCGGGGTATGGCTACACCTTC
>.|13|.|TRBJ1-2|TRBV7-9
CASSSGPNYGYTF
TGTGCCAGCAGTTCGGGACCGAACTATGGCTACACCTTC
>.|15|.|TRBJ1-5|TRBV15
CATSRDVRTNQPQHF
TGTGCCACCAGCAGAGATGTGAGGACGAATCAGCCCCAGCATTTT
>.|14|.|TRBJ1-5|TRBV27
CASSLLGGDQPQHF
TGTGCCAGCAGTTTGTTGGGGGGCGATCAGCCCCAGCATTTT
>.|16|TRBD2|TRBJ2-7|TRBV7-2
CASSLGPSGSSYEQYF
TGTGCCAGCAGCCTCGGACCTAGCGGAAGCTCCTACGAGCAGTACTTC
>few|15|TRBD2|TRBJ2-1|TRBV6-2/TRBV6-3
CASSRPAGGNNEQFF
TGTGCCAGCAGTAGACCTGCGGGGGGGAACAATGAGCAGTTCTTC
>.|14|TRBD1|TRBJ1-6|TRBV5-6
CASSPGQVVSPLHF
TGTGCCAGCAGCCCAGGACAGGTGGTTTCACCCCTCCACTTT
>once|13|TRBD1|TRBJ1-4|TRBV3-1/TRBV3-2
CASSRRGGIELFF
TGTGCCAGCAGCCGAAGAGGGGGCATAGAACTGTTTTTT
>.|14|TRBD2|TRBJ2-7|TRBV18
CASSPLAGPNEQYF
TGTGCCAGCTCACCCCTAGCGGGGCCGAACGAGCAGTACTTC
>.|14|.|TRBJ2-1|TRBV28
CASSPRASYNEQFF
TGTGCCAGCAGTCCCCGCGCCTCCTACAATGAGCAGTTCTTC
>.|16|TRBD2|TRBJ2-2|TRBV7-7
CASSSTSGDSTGELFF
TGTGCCAGCAGCTCGACTAGCGGGGACTCCACCGGGGAGCTGTTTTTT
>.|13|.|TRBJ1-2|TRBV10-1
CASSDGRLYGYTF
TGCGCCAGCAGTGACGGCAGGCTTTATGGCTACACCTTC
>few|15|TRBD1|TRBJ1-1|TRBV5-1
CASSLGDREVTEAFF
TGCGCCAGCAGCTTGGGTGACAGGGAAGTCACTGAAGCTTTCTTT
>once|14|.|TRBJ2-2|TRBV9
CASSTGGSGGELFF
TGTGCCAGCTCAACAGGCGGTAGCGGCGGGGAGCTGTTTTTT
>.|12|.|TRBJ2-1|TRBV6-5
CASSYGSREQFF
TGTGCCAGCAGTTACGGCAGTCGGGAGCAGTTCTTC
>.|17|TRBD1|TRBJ1-3|TRBV7-2
CASSFKGTGLSGNTIYF
TGTGCCAGCAGCTTTAAGGGGACAGGCCTGTCTGGAAACACCATATATTTT
>.|14|.|TRBJ1-2|TRBV2
CASTEGVGYYGYTF
TGTGCCAGCACTGAAGGGGTAGGGTACTATGGCTACACCTTC
>.|16|.|TRBJ1-1|TRBV18
CASSQGTGIMNTEAFF
TGTGCCAGCTCACAGGGTACAGGGATCATGAACACTGAAGCTTTCTTT
>.|16|TRBD1|TRBJ1-6|TRBV7-2
CASSLVTGHPPSPLHF
TGTGCCAGCAGCTTAGTGACAGGGCATCCCCCTTCACCCCTCCACTTT
>.|12|.|TRBJ1-1|TRBV19
CASSLRTAEAFF
TGTGCCAGTAGTTTACGGACAGCCGAAGCTTTCTTT
>.|17|TRBD2|TRBJ2-5|TRBV13
CASNPSRMGGTQETQYF
TGTGCCAGCAACCCATCCCGGATGGGGGGGACTCAAGAGACCCAGTACTTC
>once|14|.|TRBJ2-2|TRBV10-1
CASIKDLGTGELFF
TGCGCCAGCATTAAGGATCTGGGGACCGGGGAGCTGTTTTTT
>.|13|.|TRBJ1-3|TRBV5-1
CASRGPGAYTIYF
TGCGCCAGCAGGGGGCCAGGGGCATACACCATATATTTT
>.|12|.|TRBJ2-1|TRBV15
CATSRVAGSQFF
TGTGCCACCAGCAGAGTAGCAGGGTCCCAGTTCTTC
>.|17|TRBD2|TRBJ2-1|TRBV10-3
CAISRLAGSISYNEQFF
TGTGCCATCAGCCGACTAGCGGGGTCGATCTCCTACAATGAGCAGTTCTTC
>.|14|.|TRBJ2-3|TRBV7-2
CASSSGIFTDTQYF
TGTGCCAGCAGCTCGGGGATCTTCACAGATACGCAGTATTTT
>.|14|.|TRBJ1-2|TRBV6-5
CASSSPKANYGYTF
TGTGCCAGCAGTTCCCCGAAAGCTAACTATGGCTACACCTTC
>.|16|.|TRBJ2-1|TRBV7-6
CASSPTRGSSYNEQFF
TGTGCCAGCAGCCCCACCAGAGGCAGCTCCTACAATGAGCAGTTCTTC
>.|14|.|TRBJ1-1|TRBV10-2
CASRRGPGNTEAFF
TGCGCCAGCAGAAGGGGCCCGGGGAACACTGAAGCTTTCTTT
>.|16|TRBD1|TRBJ2-3|TRBV18
CASSRAATGATDTQYF
TGTGCCAGCTCACGGGCAGCGACAGGGGCCACAGATACGCAGTATTTT
>.|15|.|TRBJ1-5|TRBV19
CASSIDREQNQPQHF
TGTGCCAGTAGTATAGATAGAGAACAGAATCAGCCCCAGCATTTT
>.|14|.|TRBJ2-1|TRBV7-2
CASSAVVGGNEQFF
TGTGCCAGCAGCGCGGTTGTTGGGGGAAATGAGCAGTTCTTC
>.|14|TRBD2|TRBJ2-7|TRBV28
CASQPSGGLYEQYF
TGTGCCAGCCAGCCTAGCGGGGGGTTGTACGAGCAGTACTTC
>.|15|.|TRBJ1-4|TRBV4-1
CPSSRRGRFNEKLFF
TGCCCCAGCAGCCGGAGGGGACGGTTTAATGAAAAACTGTTTTTT
>.|15|.|TRBJ2-2|TRBV5-4
CASSLATTNTGELFF
TGTGCCAGCAGTCTAGCGACTACGAACACCGGGGAGCTGTTTTTT